A single T cell receptor beta chain is shown here with its context. The sample originates from a study of blood T cell repertoires in COVID-19. For the study at large: Acute and convalescent COVID-19 samples came from the United States, Italy and Spain. The cDNA or gDNA used as material had been derived from T cells, B-cell-depleted T cells, or PBMCs.

The CDR3 spans 13 residues. Trimming removed 3 bases from V and 4 bases from J, with 7 bases in between. Germline V CDR1 and CDR2: MDHEN, SYDVKM. In the original processing: Quantification of nucleated cells was approximated via reference gene primer amplification. Using immunoSEQ multiplex PCR, the repertoire was profiled, and TCRdb retains in-frame clones only, with some absent. For V, J and clone size, that table is used; D and trimming come from the DNA. Counted here are around 430,000 clones, 88% occurring once; the ten biggest clones make up around 13%. Seattle's cohort entered during active infection and was followed longitudinally.

This receptor was taken from a woman between 50 and 59 years old with COVID-19, enrolled during active disease. This sequence joins TRBV28 and TRBJ1-5, with no clear D. The sample was peripheral blood. CDR3 loop: CASSFRRNQPQHF. The CDR3 DNA reads as TGTGCCAGCAGTTTTAGGAGAAATCAGCCCCAGCATTTT.